This T cell receptor (beta chain) was recorded in a study of type 1 and type 2 diabetes patients. About the research overall: Donors were type 1 diabetes, type 2 diabetes, or nondiabetic controls. The whole study generated 15 million to 20 million paired-end reads. Regarding the study as a whole: A median of one highly-expanded CD4+ clone, covering 3% to 4.5% of reads, occurred in type 2 diabetes. Type 2 diabetes and control V and J usage correlated highly, 0.8 to 0.97.

Looked up from germline, CDR1 is MGHDK and CDR2 is SYGVNS. This CDR3 is built from 18 residues. Genomic DNA was the PCR template. Multiplex PCR with 30 forward and 13 reverse primers amplified the TCR beta CDR3. TCRdb itself ran the multiplex PCR reads through MiXCR, one entry per CDR3 protein. The sample has under 300,000 distinct CDR3 sequences; roughly 44% are singletons. This clonotype was counted between two and nine times. Its antigen is unidentified. A junction end diverges from the germline sequence, so it may reflect a read error. This receptor was obtained from a man aged 18 to 29 with type 2 diabetes. V is TRBV25-1 and J is TRBJ2-1; 12 nucleotides agree with TRBD2. Sequences were obtained from peripheral blood mononuclear cells (PBMCs). CDR3 loop: CATSEQTSGSITYNEQFF. The CDR3 DNA follows: TGTGCCACCAGTGAGCAGACTAGCGGGAGTATCACCTACAATGAGCAGTTCTTC.